This T cell receptor beta chain comes out of a study of T cells after yellow fever vaccination. Overall study context: The SMART-Seq v4 Ultra Low Input method served to prepare the low-cell-number fractions. Study-level results: Detected again after the booster were most primary-vaccination clones, at 96% CD4 and 80% to 90% CD8.

Germline V gene data show CDR1 as GTSNPN and CDR2 as SVGIG (reference sequence). The V gene lost 1 base and the J gene lost 4 bases, with 8 bases spanning the gap. The CDR3 totals 12 residues. As for this clonotype: No antigen is known for it.

TCRdb reprocessed the 5' RACE reads via MiXCR and lists one record per CDR3 protein. The sample contains nearly 350,000 distinct CDR3 sequences, approximately 8% of which appear only once. The V call is TRBV30, the J call TRBJ2-7; D perhaps matches TRBD2 (5 bases). The sample here was PBMCs, taken about 49 days after the first yellow fever vaccination. The TCR comes from a young man who received the YFV17D yellow fever vaccine. The CDR3 region has the DNA TGTGCCTGGAGTGCCGGAGGTTACGAGCAGTACTTC. Translated, it gives CAWSAGGYEQYF.